These 25 T cell receptor beta chains originate from one sample sequenced in a study of blood T cell repertoires in COVID-19. Repertoires were generated with immunoSEQ multiplex PCR, while TCRdb's copy carries only in-frame clones and drops some. The table has 350,000 or so clones, about 86% seen once; the top ten hold 3.5% to 4.5%. Sequences were obtained from PBMCs or T cells enriched from blood (not recorded which). Every receptor here comes from a middle-aged woman with acute COVID-19.

The V gene is TRBV15, the J gene TRBJ2-1; D uncertain. The CDR3 has 12 amino acids. Germline V lookup: CDR1 LNHNV, CDR2 YYDKDF (reference sequence). Trimming pared 3 bases from V and 9 bases from J, leaving 9 bases between. CDR3 residues: CATSRTISEQFF. The DNA for the CDR3 is TGTGCCACCAGCAGGACAATCAGTGAGCAGTTCTTC.

The rearrangement joins TRBV7-2 to TRBJ2-5; possible D gene TRBD1, 5 bases. The CDR3 length is 14 residues. V lost 3 bases, J lost 4 bases, and 12 bases lay in between. The V gene's germline CDR1 is SGHTA and CDR2 FQGNSA. The CDR3 here is CASSFPDQGETQYF. The CDR3 region has the DNA TGTGCCAGCAGCTTCCCCGACCAGGGAGAGACCCAGTACTTC.

This chain links TRBV3-1 (or the pseudogene TRBV3-2) with TRBJ1-1; D ambiguous. There are 11 residues in the CDR3. The germline gives CDR1 LGHDT, CDR2 YNNKEL (reference sequence). V lost 6 bases and J lost 6, with 8 bases in between. As DNA, the CDR3 is TGTGCCAGCAGGTTGGGCGCTGAAGCTTTCTTT. It encodes CASRLGAEAFF.

This chain uses TRBV5-1 with TRBJ1-1, with D possibly TRBD1 on 5 matching bases. Germline V gene lookup returns CDR1 SGHRS and CDR2 YFSETQ. Trimming shortened V by 7 bases and J by 2 bases, and 15 bases separated the two germline ends. CDR3 length: 14 amino acids. The CDR3: CASHMGGINTEAFF. The CDR3 DNA sequence: TGCGCCAGCCACATGGGGGGGATCAACACTGAAGCTTTCTTT.

The gene calls are TRBV2 and TRBJ2-7; 8 nucleotides agree with TRBD2. Trimming removed 6 bases from V and 6 bases from J; junction bases left unmatched: 7. The germline V gene encodes CDR1 SNHLY and CDR2 FYNNEI. CDR3 length: 13 residues. The CDR3 reads CASRSGLGVEQYF. The CDR3 nucleotides read TGTGCCAGCAGGTCGGGACTAGGTGTCGAGCAGTACTTC.

This chain connects TRBV15 to TRBJ2-2; 11 bases are a match to TRBD1. The CDR3 is made up of 17 amino acids. Germline trimming cut 0 bases from V and 5 bases from J; bases unmatched to any gene: 5. Germline CDR1 is LNHNV and CDR2 is YYDKDF (reference sequence). CDR3 sequence: CATSRDRGQGGTGELFF. Here the CDR3 DNA reads TGTGCCACCAGCAGAGATCGGGGACAGGGGGGAACCGGGGAGCTGTTTTTT. Drawing the rest from reference TRBV15 and TRBJ2-2, the complete variable domain is DAMVIQNPRYQVTQFGKPVTLSCSQTLNHNVMYWYQQKSSQAPKLLFHYYDKDFNNEADTPDNFQSRRPNTSFCFLDIRSPGLGDTAMYLCATSRDRGQGGTGELFFGEGSRLTVL.

This CDR3 reads CASSPLTGNTGELFF. The CDR3 region has the DNA TGTGCCAGCTCACCCTTGACAGGGAACACCGGGGAGCTGTTTTTT. The chain uses TRBV18 and TRBJ2-2; perhaps TRBD1 as D (6 bases). The CDR3 consists of 15 residues. Germline CDR1 KGHSH, CDR2 LQKENI. V lost 3 bases and J lost 1, with 9 bases in between.

This clone was counted once. CDR3 protein: CASSYSGLGYYEQYF. DNA of the CDR3: TGTGCCAGCAGTTACTCGGGACTTGGGTACTACGAGCAGTACTTC. The chain uses TRBV6-2 or TRBV6-3 and TRBJ2-7; maybe TRBD2 (6 bases). Germline lookup yields CDR1 MNHEY and CDR2 SVGEGT. This CDR3 is built from 15 residues. The V and J ends lost 0 bases and 3 bases respectively, with 12 bases between them.

The rearrangement links TRBV4-1 to TRBJ2-1; the match to TRBD1 covers 9 bases. CDR3 length: 16 residues. In germline, CDR1 is MGHRA, CDR2 YSYEKL. V lost 4 bases, J lost 7 bases, and 11 bases stayed unmatched. For the CDR3, the DNA is TGCGCCAGCAGCCCGTCCGGGACAGGGTTAGGTAATGAGCAGTTCTTC. It is translated as CASSPSGTGLGNEQFF.

This clone was recorded a few times. The chain joins TRBV5-1 to TRBJ2-3; 12 nucleotides align to TRBD2. The ends lost 0 bases at V and 0 bases at J; junction bases unmatched: 11. CDR3 size: 20 residues. The V gene's germline CDR1 is SGHRS and CDR2 YFSETQ. In DNA, the CDR3 is TGCGCCAGCAGCTTGGTTTCGACTAGCGGGGGTTCCTCTAGCACAGATACGCAGTATTTT. It translates to CASSLVSTSGGSSSTDTQYF.

The genes are TRBV27 and TRBJ1-2; 8 bases are shared with TRBD1. This CDR3 is 13 amino acids long. Germline assignment: CDR1 MNHEY and CDR2 SMNVEV (reference sequence). Trimming took 3 bases from V and 7 from J; bases not matched to a gene: 4. CDR3 protein: CASSFQGAVGYTF. The DNA of the CDR3 is TGTGCCAGCAGTTTTCAGGGGGCCGTTGGCTACACCTTC.

CDR3 in DNA: TGTGCCAGCAGCTTGGGTGTGTATGGGACAGGACGCGGGAACACTGAAGCTTTCTTT. Encoded protein: CASSLGVYGTGRGNTEAFF. The chain joins TRBV5-5 to TRBJ1-1, with TRBD1 identical over 8 bases. V trimming: 0 bases; J trimming: 1 base; junction bases outside the gene matches: 14. CDR1 SGHKS and CDR2 YYEKEE come from the germline V gene (reference sequence). The CDR3 has 19 amino acids. Variable domain in full (rest from reference TRBV5-5 and TRBJ1-1): DAGVTQSPTHLIKTRGQQVTLRCSPISGHKSVSWYQQVLGQGPQFIFQYYEKEERGRGNFPDRFSARQFPNYSSELNVNALLLGDSALYLCASSLGVYGTGRGNTEAFFGQGTRLTVV.

The V and J genes are TRBV6-2 or TRBV6-3 and TRBJ2-7; D possibly corresponds to TRBD1 (5 bases). V lost 2 bases and J lost 3, with 11 bases in between. This CDR3 has 14 amino acids. From germline, CDR1 is MNHEY and CDR2 SVGEGT. Here the CDR3 reads CASSYPPGFYEQYF. The CDR3 DNA reads as TGTGCCAGCAGTTACCCGCCAGGGTTCTACGAGCAGTACTTC.

This clone was seen just once. The chain links TRBV3-1 (or the pseudogene TRBV3-2) to TRBJ2-7; TRBD1 might be the D (5 bases). V dropped 3 bases and J dropped 2 bases, with 5 bases sitting between them. This CDR3 comprises 12 residues. The germline gives CDR1 LGHDT, CDR2 YNNKEL (reference sequence). CDR3 sequence (DNA): TGTGCCAGCAGCCAGGACACCTACGAGCAGTACTTC. It codes for CASSQDTYEQYF.

This clone was seen only once. The chain employs TRBV18 and TRBJ1-2; 8 bases match TRBD1. The CDR3 loop spans 15 amino acids. Germline V gives CDR1 KGHSH, CDR2 LQKENI. J lost 2 bases, V lost 3 bases, and 5 bases had no gene match. CDR3 coding DNA: TGTGCCAGCTCACCGACAGGGGTAAACAACTATGGCTACACCTTC. This sequence encodes CASSPTGVNNYGYTF.

This clone showed up just once. The V gene is TRBV19, the J gene TRBJ2-1; 16 bases are a match to TRBD2. J was trimmed by 8 bases and V by 7 bases; bases with no gene match: 8. The length of the CDR3 is 16 residues. CDR1 and CDR2 from the germline V gene are LNHDA and SQIVND (reference sequence). CDR3 coding DNA: TGTGCCAGTAAACTAGGGACTAGCGGGAGGGCCCATGAGCAGTTCTTC. Its protein product is CASKLGTSGRAHEQFF.

The V call is TRBV7-7, the J call TRBJ2-5, with 7 bases lining up with TRBD2. After removal of 4 bases from V and 5 bases from J, the junction contained 10 bases not matched to a gene. Germline V gene data show CDR1 as SSHAT and CDR2 as FNYEAQ (reference sequence). CDR3 size: 15 residues. CDR3 amino acids: CASSYSAGRGETQYF. The CDR3 DNA follows: TGTGCCAGCAGCTACTCAGCGGGGCGGGGGGAGACCCAGTACTTC.

This chain links TRBV21-1 with TRBJ2-3; no DNA check was done on the table's D call, TRBD2. TRBV21-1 is a documented pseudogene. CDR3 length: 21 amino acids. In DNA form, the CDR3 reads TGTGCCAGCAGCAAATGGAAACTAGCGGGGGGGGTGAAAAGTACGGGTGATACGCAGTATTTT. Protein sequence: CASSKWKLAGGVKSTGDTQYF.

This rearrangement joins TRBV7-6 to TRBJ2-3, with D perhaps matching TRBD2 (6 bases). CDR1 is SGHVS and CDR2 is FNYEAQ in the germline V gene. V lost 5 bases and J 8 bases, leaving 11 bases between the germline ends. This CDR3 region has 12 residues. The CDR3 sequence is CASSRQGGTQYF. The CDR3 nucleotides are TGTGCCAGCAGCCGCCAGGGAGGTACGCAGTATTTT.

The chain links TRBV19 to TRBJ1-6; D is possibly TRBD1 (5 bases). In germline, CDR1 is LNHDA, CDR2 SQIVND (reference sequence). This CDR3 comprises 13 residues. Trimming stripped 8 bases from V and 7 bases from J, with 12 bases between. CDR3 residues: CASSTGENSPLHF. The CDR3 DNA sequence: TGTGCCAGTTCTACAGGAGAAAATTCACCCCTCCACTTT.

The rearrangement links TRBV5-1 to TRBJ2-1, with 8 bases lining up with TRBD2. The CDR3 contains 15 residues. Germline lookup yields CDR1 SGHRS and CDR2 YFSETQ. V dropped 4 bases and J dropped 4; count of bases not matched to a gene: 7. The CDR3 sequence: CASSRREGLYNEQFF. The CDR3, as DNA: TGCGCCAGCAGCCGCCGGGAGGGGTTATACAATGAGCAGTTCTTC.

This sequence joins TRBV5-1 and TRBJ2-7, with 9 bases fitting TRBD1. The CDR3 loop spans 14 amino acids. Germline V gives CDR1 SGHRS, CDR2 YFSETQ. With V trimmed by 3 bases and J by 3 bases, 4 bases remained unmatched. In DNA, the CDR3 is TGCGCCAGCAGCTCCGGACAGGGGTTCTACGAGCAGTACTTC. This sequence encodes CASSSGQGFYEQYF. The entire variable domain, with the rest obtained from reference TRBV5-1 and TRBJ2-7, is as follows: KAGVTQTPRYLIKTRGQQVTLSCSPISGHRSVSWYQQTPGQGLQFLFEYFSETQRNKGNFPGRFSGRQFSNSRSEMNVSTLELGDSALYLCASSSGQGFYEQYFGPGTRLTVT.

This chain links TRBV11-2 with TRBJ2-2, with D perhaps TRBD1 (7 bases). CDR3 size: 17 residues. The ends were cut back, 5 bases at V and 0 bases at J, with 16 bases in the middle. The germline gives CDR1 SGHAT, CDR2 FQNNGV. This CDR3 reads CASSTKRGTANTGELFF. CDR3 in DNA: TGTGCCAGCAGCACTAAACGGGGGACAGCGAACACCGGGGAGCTGTTTTTT.

The chain joins TRBV9 to TRBJ2-3; D perhaps matches TRBD1 (6 bases). V was shortened by 4 bases and J by 4 bases, with 13 bases between the two germline ends. Germline loops: CDR1 SGDLS, CDR2 YYNGEE. This CDR3 comprises 14 residues. Here the CDR3 reads CASSPRGGADTQYF. CDR3 coding DNA: TGTGCCAGCAGCCCTAGAGGGGGAGCAGATACGCAGTATTTT. The variable domain in full, with the rest retrieved from reference TRBV9 and TRBJ2-3, is DSGVTQTPKHLITATGQRVTLRCSPRSGDLSVYWYQQSLDQGLQFLIQYYNGEERAKGNILERFSAQQFPDLHSELNLSSLELGDSALYFCASSPRGGADTQYFGPGTRLTVL.

The CDR3 loop reads CASSRLQGNTEAFF. The CDR3, as DNA: TGTGCCAGCAGCCGATTACAGGGGAACACTGAAGCTTTCTTT. The genes are TRBV3-1 (or the pseudogene TRBV3-2) and TRBJ1-1, with D possibly matching TRBD1 (6 bases). This CDR3 region has 14 residues. With 4 bases removed from V and 1 base from J, the gap between germline ends came to 10 bases. Germline CDR1 is LGHDT and CDR2 is YNNKEL (reference sequence).